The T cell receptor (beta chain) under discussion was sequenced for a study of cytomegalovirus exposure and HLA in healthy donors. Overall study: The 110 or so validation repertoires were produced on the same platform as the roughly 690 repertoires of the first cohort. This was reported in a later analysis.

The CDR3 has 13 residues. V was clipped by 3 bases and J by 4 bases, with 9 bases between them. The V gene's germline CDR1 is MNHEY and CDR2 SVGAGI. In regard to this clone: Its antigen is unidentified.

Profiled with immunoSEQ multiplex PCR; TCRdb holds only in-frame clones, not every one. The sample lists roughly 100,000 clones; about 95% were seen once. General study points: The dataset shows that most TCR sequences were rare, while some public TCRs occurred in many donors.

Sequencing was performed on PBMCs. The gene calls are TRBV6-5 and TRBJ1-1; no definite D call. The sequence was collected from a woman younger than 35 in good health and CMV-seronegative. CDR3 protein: CASSYQDFTEAFF. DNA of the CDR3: TGTGCCAGCAGTTATCAGGACTTCACTGAAGCTTTCTTT.